The 19 T cell receptor beta chains given below trace back to one sample, sequenced in a study of regulatory T cells in long-lasting Graves disease. Time point in this sample: newly diagnosed GD, antithyroid drugs for less than 3 months. PBMC-extracted RNA yielded the TCR library. Arm-PCR of CDR3 regions and iRepertoire HTBI primers were used to build TCR beta libraries. TCRdb re-analysed the multiplex PCR reads in MiXCR, keeping a single row per CDR3 protein. The sample consists of around 250,000 distinct CDR3 sequences, 15% to 20% of them appearing once. These data were also filed under a second study, of T cells in Graves' hyperthyroidism and ophthalmopathy.

Sequencing used peripheral blood mononuclear cells (PBMCs), obtained at new diagnosis, from a patient treated with antithyroid drugs. The receptors come from a woman in her thirties with Graves disease.

In this sample, this clonotype turned up many times. The chain's CDR3 is CASSAGALSSYEQYF. In DNA, the CDR3 is TGTGCCAGCAGTGCGGGAGCCCTTAGCTCCTACGAGCAGTACTTC. This sequence joins TRBV6-1 and TRBJ2-7, with D possibly being TRBD2 (6 bases). Germline lookup yields CDR1 MNHNS and CDR2 SASEGT. This CDR3 has 15 residues. V lost 4 bases, J lost 0 bases, and 13 bases lay in between.

The table lists this clonotype with a few counts. A much bigger clone sits one base away, suggesting this may be a read error. V gene TRBV5-1 combines with J gene TRBJ1-3; no reliable D call. This CDR3 has 13 residues. Germline assignment: CDR1 SGHRS and CDR2 YFSETQ. The CDR3 DNA is TGCGCCGGCAGCTCGGAGAGTGGAAACACCATATATTTT. It specifies CAGSSESGNTIYF.

This clonotype was seen at least ten times. The chain couples TRBV2 to TRBJ2-4, with D perhaps TRBD1 (5 bases). V was pared by 7 bases and J by 0 bases, with 19 bases between. Germline V gene data show CDR1 as SNHLY and CDR2 as FYNNEI. The CDR3 length is 17 residues. CDR3 in DNA: TGTGCCAGCAACTGGAGCAGGGAAAGGGCAGCCAAAAACATTCAGTACTTC. Protein product: CASNWSRERAAKNIQYF.

The sample holds many counts of this clonotype. V is TRBV9 and J is TRBJ1-1, with D possibly being TRBD1 (5 bases). Per germline, CDR1 SGDLS and CDR2 YYNGEE. Trimming removed 4 bases at V and 5 bases at J, with 9 bases between. The CDR3 runs to 12 residues. CDR3 sequence reads: CASSSEGTEAFF. The DNA of the CDR3 is TGTGCCAGCAGCTCGGAGGGGACTGAAGCTTTCTTT.

This clonotype was seen more than once but under ten times. This likely traces to a read error, being one base from a far larger clone. The chain combines TRBV11-3 with TRBJ1-1, with D perhaps TRBD1 (6 bases). This CDR3 region has 17 residues. V lost 5 bases and J lost 4, with 23 bases in between. CDR1 and CDR2 from the germline V gene are SGHNT and YENEEA. The CDR3: CASSPKRGTRATTEAFF. CDR3 DNA sequence: TGTGCCAGCAGCCCTAAAAGAGGGACAAGGGCCACCACTGAAGCTTTCTTT.

This clonotype was counted between two and nine times. The chain couples TRBV12-3 or TRBV12-4 to TRBJ2-7, with TRBD1 as a possible D gene (5 bases). This CDR3 is built from 15 residues. Trimming shortened V by 3 bases and J by 5 bases, and 17 bases separated the two germline ends. Written as DNA, the CDR3 is TGTGCCAGCAGTTTCGTGGCAGGGAAAGTAGACGAGCAGTACTTC. It is translated as CASSFVAGKVDEQYF.

This clonotype was counted many times. The chain employs TRBV4-1 and TRBJ1-2; D unresolved. The germline gives CDR1 MGHRA, CDR2 YSYEKL. V lost 4 bases and J 6 bases, leaving 15 bases between the germline ends. This CDR3 spans 14 amino acids. In DNA, the CDR3 is TGCGCCAGCAGCCGACCCCCGGGAGTCAATGGCTACACCTTC. Its translation: CASSRPPGVNGYTF.

This clonotype was found many times. The V call is TRBV20-1, the J call TRBJ1-3; D unclear. Germline values: CDR1 DFQATT, CDR2 SNEGSKA (reference sequence). The germline V and J ends were trimmed by 0 bases and 1 base, with 7 bases remaining between them. The length of the CDR3 is 14 residues. This chain's CDR3 is CSARDLQSGNTIYF. In DNA form, the CDR3 reads TGCAGTGCTAGAGATCTCCAATCTGGAAACACCATATATTTT.

This clonotype was observed a handful of times. The chain couples TRBV6-1 to TRBJ1-5; 9 nucleotides line up with TRBD1. Per the germline V gene, CDR1 is MNHNS and CDR2 is SASEGT. V was pared by 5 bases and J by 8 bases, with 13 bases of the junction left unmatched. The CDR3 runs to 16 residues. CDR3 region: CASSPGQGPLAEPQHF. The CDR3 DNA follows: TGTGCCAGCAGTCCCGGACAGGGGCCCCTGGCGGAGCCCCAGCATTTT.

This clonotype was seen many times. The rearrangement links TRBV7-8 to TRBJ2-5, with 7 nucleotides matching TRBD1. The CDR3 has 13 amino acids. V lost 4 bases to trimming and J lost 1 base; unmatched junction nucleotides: 0. Germline lookup yields CDR1 SGHVS and CDR2 FQNEAQ. This CDR3 reads CASSSGGQETQYF. The DNA for the CDR3 is TGTGCCAGCAGCTCAGGGGGCCAAGAGACCCAGTACTTC.

On this clonotype itself: A far larger clone is one nucleotide away, so this likely arose from a read error. The rearrangement links TRBV6-5 to TRBJ1-2, with 10 bases matching TRBD1. The CDR3 is 16 amino acids. The junction had 9 bases not matched to a gene; V was cut back by 4 bases and J by 4 bases. The germline V gene has CDR1 MNHEY and CDR2 SVGAGI. CDR3 sequence: CASSWGTGEDLYGYTF. DNA of the CDR3: TGTGCCAGCAGTTGGGGGACAGGGGAAGATCTCTATGGCTACACCTTC.

The chain combines TRBV14 with TRBJ1-2, with D hard to call. CDR1 and CDR2 from the germline V gene are SGHDN and FVKESK. Trimming left V 0 bases short and J 8 bases short, with 10 bases between. This CDR3 contains 13 residues. The CDR3 DNA sequence: TGTGCCAGCAGCCAAGAATGGGGTTGGGGCTACACCTTC. Encoded protein: CASSQEWGWGYTF.

This clonotype was found many times. This rearrangement joins TRBV7-2 to TRBJ2-7, with D tentatively TRBD2 (6 bases). The germline V and J ends were trimmed by 0 bases and 3 bases, with 9 bases remaining between them. Germline V gene sequence: CDR1 SGHTA, CDR2 FQGNSA. There are 14 residues in the CDR3. The CDR3: CASSLAETSYEQYF. CDR3 nucleotides: TGTGCCAGCAGCTTAGCCGAGACTAGCTACGAGCAGTACTTC.

This clonotype was detected a few times. This could be a read error, since a much larger clone is one nucleotide away. The chain recombines TRBV6-4 with TRBJ1-4, with TRBD1 matching 7 bases. Germline V lookup: CDR1 MRHNA, CDR2 SNTAGT. V lost 7 bases to trimming and J lost 0 bases; unmatched junction nucleotides: 2. There are 14 residues in the CDR3. The CDR3 here is CASTGTATNEKLFF. The CDR3 region has the DNA TGTGCCAGCACAGGGACAGCAACTAATGAAAAACTGTTTTTT.

This clonotype was seen at least ten times. The chain links TRBV18 to TRBJ2-2; 8 bases line up with TRBD1. V lost 3 bases, J lost 4 bases, and 7 bases stayed unmatched. This CDR3 region has 16 residues. From germline, CDR1 is KGHSH and CDR2 LQKENI. The DNA for the CDR3 is TGTGCCAGCTCACCGCAGAGGACAGGGCCCACCGGGGAGCTGTTTTTT. The encoded protein is CASSPQRTGPTGELFF.

This clonotype occurred a few times. The CDR3 region has the DNA TGTGCCAGCAGTCAGTACTTAGATACGCAGTATTTT. Protein product: CASSQYLDTQYF. The rearrangement links TRBV6-1 to TRBJ2-3; D gene unclear. The CDR3 runs to 12 residues. The V end was cut by 5 bases, the J end by 5 bases, with 8 bases between. The germline CDR1 and CDR2 sequences are MNHNS and SASEGT.

This clonotype was seen repeatedly, ten times or more. The rearrangement uses TRBV20-1 and TRBJ2-1, with D possibly matching TRBD2 (5 bases). The CDR3 spans 12 residues. Germline V gene sequence: CDR1 DFQATT, CDR2 SNEGSKA (reference sequence). Trimming cost V 7 bases and J 6 bases, with 13 bases left between them. The CDR3 is CSVLGLINEQFF. The CDR3 bases are TGCAGTGTCCTCGGACTGATCAATGAGCAGTTCTTC.

The CDR3 nucleotides are TGTGCCAGCAGTTTATCGGGGGCCATTCTCACAGATACGCAGTATTTT. Translating it yields CASSLSGAILTDTQYF. This chain connects TRBV27 to TRBJ2-3; a possible D gene is TRBD1 (6 bases). Trimming cost V 0 bases and J 2 bases, with 12 bases left between them. CDR1 MNHEY and CDR2 SMNVEV come from the germline V gene (reference sequence). The CDR3 spans 16 residues.

This clonotype was detected many times. The CDR3 DNA reads TGTGCCAGCAGTGCGGCAGGGGCCTATGGCTACACCTTC. This gives the protein CASSAAGAYGYTF. The V and J genes are TRBV5-8 and TRBJ1-2; possibly TRBD1 for D (6 bases). Trimming took 5 bases from V and 4 from J, leaving 12 bases between them. Germline CDR1 and CDR2: SGHTS and YDEGEE. CDR3 size: 13 residues.